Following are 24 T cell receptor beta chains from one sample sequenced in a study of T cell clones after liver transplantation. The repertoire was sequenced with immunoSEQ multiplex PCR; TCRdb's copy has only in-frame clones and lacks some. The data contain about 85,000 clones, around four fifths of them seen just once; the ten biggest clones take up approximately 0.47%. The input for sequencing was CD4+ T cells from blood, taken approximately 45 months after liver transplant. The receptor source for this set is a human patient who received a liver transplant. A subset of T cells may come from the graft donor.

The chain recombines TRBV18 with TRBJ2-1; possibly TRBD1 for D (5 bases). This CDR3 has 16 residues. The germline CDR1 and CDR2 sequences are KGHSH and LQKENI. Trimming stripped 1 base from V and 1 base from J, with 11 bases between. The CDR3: CASSPRGPPSYNEQFF. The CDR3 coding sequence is TGTGCCAGCTCACCACGGGGCCCCCCGTCCTACAATGAGCAGTTCTTC.

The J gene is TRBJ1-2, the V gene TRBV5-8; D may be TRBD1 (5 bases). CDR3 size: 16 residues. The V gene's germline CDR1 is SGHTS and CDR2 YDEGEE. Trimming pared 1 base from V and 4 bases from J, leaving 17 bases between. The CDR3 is CASSLSGVTVIYGYTF. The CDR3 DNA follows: TGTGCCAGCAGCTTGTCCGGCGTGACAGTAATCTATGGCTACACCTTC.

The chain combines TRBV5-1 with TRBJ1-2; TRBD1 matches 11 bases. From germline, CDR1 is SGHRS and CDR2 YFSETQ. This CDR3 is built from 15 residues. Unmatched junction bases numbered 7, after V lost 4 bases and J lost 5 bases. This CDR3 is CASSPWTGGGYGYTF. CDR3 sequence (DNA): TGCGCCAGCAGCCCGTGGACAGGGGGCGGGTATGGCTACACCTTC.

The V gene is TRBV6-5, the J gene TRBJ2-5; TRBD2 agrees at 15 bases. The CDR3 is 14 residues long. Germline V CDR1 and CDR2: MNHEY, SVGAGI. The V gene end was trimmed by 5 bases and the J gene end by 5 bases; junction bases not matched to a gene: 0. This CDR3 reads CASSGLAGGETQYF. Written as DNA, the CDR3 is TGTGCCAGCAGTGGACTAGCGGGAGGGGAGACCCAGTACTTC.

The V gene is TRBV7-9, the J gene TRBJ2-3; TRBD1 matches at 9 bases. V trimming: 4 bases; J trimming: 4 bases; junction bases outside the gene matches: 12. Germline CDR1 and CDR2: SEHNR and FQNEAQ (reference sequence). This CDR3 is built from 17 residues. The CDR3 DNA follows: TGTGCCAGCAGCTCACGGGTGACAGGGGGGAGCGCAGATACGCAGTATTTT. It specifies CASSSRVTGGSADTQYF.

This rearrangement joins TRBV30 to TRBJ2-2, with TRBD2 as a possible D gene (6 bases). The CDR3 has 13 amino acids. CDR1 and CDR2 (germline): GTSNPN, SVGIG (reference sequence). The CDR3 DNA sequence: TGTGGAAAATCAGTGGGAGGCACCGGGGAGCTGTTTTTT. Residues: CGKSVGGTGELFF. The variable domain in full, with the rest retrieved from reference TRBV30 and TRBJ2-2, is SQTIHQWPATLVQPVGSPLSLECTVEGTSNPNLYWYRQAAGRGLQLLFYSVGIGQISSEVPQNLSASRPQDRQFILSSKKLLLSDSGFYLCGKSVGGTGELFFGEGSRLTVL.

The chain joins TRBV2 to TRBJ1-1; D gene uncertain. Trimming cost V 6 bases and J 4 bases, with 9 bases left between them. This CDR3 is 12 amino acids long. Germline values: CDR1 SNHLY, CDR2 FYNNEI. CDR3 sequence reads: CASRGSGTEAFF. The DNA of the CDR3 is TGTGCCAGCAGAGGGTCGGGCACTGAAGCTTTCTTT. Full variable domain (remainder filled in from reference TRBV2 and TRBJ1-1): EPEVTQTPSHQVTQMGQEVILRCVPISNHLYFYWYRQILGQKVEFLVSFYNNEISEKSEIFDDQFSVERPDGSNFTLKIRSTKLEDSAMYFCASRGSGTEAFFGQGTRLTVV.

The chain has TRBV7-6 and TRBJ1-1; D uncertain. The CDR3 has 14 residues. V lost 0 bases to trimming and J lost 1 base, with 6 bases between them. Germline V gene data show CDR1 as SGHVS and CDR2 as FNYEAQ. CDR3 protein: CASSLALGNTEAFF. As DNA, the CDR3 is TGTGCCAGCAGCTTAGCGCTAGGGAACACTGAAGCTTTCTTT.

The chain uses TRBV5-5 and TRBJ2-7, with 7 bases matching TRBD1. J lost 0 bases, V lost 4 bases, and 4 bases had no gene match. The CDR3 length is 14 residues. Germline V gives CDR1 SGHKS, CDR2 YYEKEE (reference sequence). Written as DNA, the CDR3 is TGTGCCAGCAGCGAGACAGGGAACTCCTACGAGCAGTACTTC. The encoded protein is CASSETGNSYEQYF.

The CDR3 sequence: CASSPGLATGELFF. CDR3 nucleotide sequence: TGTGCCAGCTCACCGGGACTAGCGACCGGGGAGCTGTTTTTT. V is TRBV18 and J is TRBJ2-2, with 10 bases identical to TRBD2. The junction had 0 bases not matched to a gene; V was cut back by 3 bases and J by 5 bases. This CDR3 has 14 residues. CDR1 and CDR2 from the germline V gene are KGHSH and LQKENI.

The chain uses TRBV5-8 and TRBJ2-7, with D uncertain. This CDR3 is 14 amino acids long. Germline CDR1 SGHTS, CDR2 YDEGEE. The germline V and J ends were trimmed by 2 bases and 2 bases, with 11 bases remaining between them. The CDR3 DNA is TGTGCCAGCAGCTTCTACACCCGGCCCTACGAGCAGTACTTC. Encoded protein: CASSFYTRPYEQYF. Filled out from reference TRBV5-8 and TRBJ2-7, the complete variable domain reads EAGVTQSPTHLIKTRGQQATLRCSPISGHTSVYWYQQALGLGLQFLLWYDEGEERNRGNFPPRFSGRQFPNYSSELNVNALELEDSALYLCASSFYTRPYEQYFGPGTRLTVT.

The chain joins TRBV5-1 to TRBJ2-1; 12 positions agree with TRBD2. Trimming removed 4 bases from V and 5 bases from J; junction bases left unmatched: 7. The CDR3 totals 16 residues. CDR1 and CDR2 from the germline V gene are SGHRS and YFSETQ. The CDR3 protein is CASSPQRLAGDNEQFF. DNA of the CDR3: TGCGCCAGCAGCCCCCAAAGACTAGCGGGAGACAATGAGCAGTTCTTC.

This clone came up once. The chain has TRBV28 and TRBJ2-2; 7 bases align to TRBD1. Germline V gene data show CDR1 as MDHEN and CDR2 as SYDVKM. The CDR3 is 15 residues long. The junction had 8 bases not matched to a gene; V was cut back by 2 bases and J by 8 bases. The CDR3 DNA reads TGTGCCAGCAGTTTACTGACAGGGCTGGGGGGGGAGCTGTTTTTT. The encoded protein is CASSLLTGLGGELFF. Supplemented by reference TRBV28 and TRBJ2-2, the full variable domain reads DVKVTQSSRYLVKRTGEKVFLECVQDMDHENMFWYRQDPGLGLRLIYFSYDVKMKEKGDIPEGYSVSREKKERFSLILESASTNQTSMYLCASSLLTGLGGELFFGEGSRLTVL.

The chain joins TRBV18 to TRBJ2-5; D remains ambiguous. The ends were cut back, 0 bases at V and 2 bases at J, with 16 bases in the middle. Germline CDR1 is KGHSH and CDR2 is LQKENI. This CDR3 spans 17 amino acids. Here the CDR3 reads CASSPPRPLGSQETQYF. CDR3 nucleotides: TGTGCCAGCTCACCACCCAGACCCCTGGGCTCTCAAGAGACCCAGTACTTC.

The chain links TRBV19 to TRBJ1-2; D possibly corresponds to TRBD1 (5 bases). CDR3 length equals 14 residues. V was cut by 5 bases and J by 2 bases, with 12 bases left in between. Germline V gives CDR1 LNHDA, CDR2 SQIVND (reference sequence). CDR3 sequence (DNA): TGTGCCAGTAGTTCGGGACCTCAGAACTATGGCTACACCTTC. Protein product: CASSSGPQNYGYTF.

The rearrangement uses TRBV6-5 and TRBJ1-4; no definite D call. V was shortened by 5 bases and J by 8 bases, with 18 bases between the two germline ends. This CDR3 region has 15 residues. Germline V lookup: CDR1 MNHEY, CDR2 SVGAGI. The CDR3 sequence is CASSGSVTVGEKLFF. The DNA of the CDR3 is TGTGCCAGCAGTGGCAGCGTCACGGTCGGCGAAAAACTGTTTTTT.

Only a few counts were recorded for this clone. CDR3: CASSPPTGGYEQYF. The CDR3 coding sequence is TGTGCCAGCTCACCCCCGACAGGGGGGTACGAGCAGTACTTC. The chain combines TRBV18 with TRBJ2-7; TRBD1 matches at 9 bases. CDR1 is KGHSH and CDR2 is LQKENI in the germline V gene. V lost 3 bases and J lost 4; bases outside the gene matches: 4. The CDR3 is 14 residues long.

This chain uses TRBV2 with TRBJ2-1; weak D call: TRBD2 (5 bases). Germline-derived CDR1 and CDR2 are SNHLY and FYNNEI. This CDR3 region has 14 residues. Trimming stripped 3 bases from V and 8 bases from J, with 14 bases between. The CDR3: CASSDYSLGDEQFF. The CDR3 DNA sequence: TGTGCCAGCAGTGACTACTCCCTCGGGGATGAGCAGTTCTTC.

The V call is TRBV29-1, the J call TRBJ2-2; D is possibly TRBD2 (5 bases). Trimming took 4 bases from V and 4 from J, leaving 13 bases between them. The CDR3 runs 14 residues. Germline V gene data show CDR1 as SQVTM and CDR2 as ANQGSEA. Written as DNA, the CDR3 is TGCAGCGTTGTCTCCGGGGTACCCACCGGGGAGCTGTTTTTT. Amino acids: CSVVSGVPTGELFF.

The CDR3 loop reads CASRKDSRLGEQYF. As DNA, the CDR3 is TGTGCCAGCAGGAAGGACTCCCGGCTGGGCGAGCAGTACTTC. V and J are TRBV6-5 and TRBJ2-7; a possible D gene is TRBD2 (5 bases). The V gene's germline CDR1 is MNHEY and CDR2 SVGAGI. The CDR3 runs to 14 residues. V lost 6 bases to trimming and J lost 6 bases, with 18 bases between them.

The CDR3 DNA reads as TGTGCCAGCAGCACATACGGGGGCTTTAACTATGGCTACACCTTC. Translation gives CASSTYGGFNYGYTF. This rearrangement joins TRBV21-1 to TRBJ1-2. TRBV21-1 is annotated as a pseudogene. This CDR3 is built from 15 residues.

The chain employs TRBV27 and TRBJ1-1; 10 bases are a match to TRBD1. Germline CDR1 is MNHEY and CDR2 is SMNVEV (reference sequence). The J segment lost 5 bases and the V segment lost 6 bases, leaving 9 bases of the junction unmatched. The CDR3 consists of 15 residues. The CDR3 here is CASRLLRTGGTEAFF. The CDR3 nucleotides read TGTGCCAGCAGGCTCCTTCGGACAGGGGGGACTGAAGCTTTCTTT.

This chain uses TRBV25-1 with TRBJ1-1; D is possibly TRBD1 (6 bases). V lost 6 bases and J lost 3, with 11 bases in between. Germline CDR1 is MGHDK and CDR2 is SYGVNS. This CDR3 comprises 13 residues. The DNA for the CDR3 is TGTGCCAGCAGCTTCGGACAGTACACTGAAGCTTTCTTT. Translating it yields CASSFGQYTEAFF.

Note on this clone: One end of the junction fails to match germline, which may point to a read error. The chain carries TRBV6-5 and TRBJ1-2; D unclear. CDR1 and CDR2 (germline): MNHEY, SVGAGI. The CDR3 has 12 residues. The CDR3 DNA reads TGTGCCAGCACTTACCGAGGATGGGGCTACACCTTC. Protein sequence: CASTYRGWGYTF.